Below are 8 T cell receptor beta chains sequenced from a single sample in a study of T cell changes during pregnancy in multiple sclerosis. Clones were read by immunoSEQ multiplex PCR, and TCRdb kept only the in-frame ones, dropping some. The sample carries tens of thousands of clones, almost 95% recorded once. This specimen consisted of peripheral blood, obtained before pregnancy. These receptors came from a female donor with multiple sclerosis, enrolled in a pregnancy study.

The chain uses TRBV10-3 and TRBJ2-5; TRBD2 agrees at 9 bases. This CDR3 contains 13 residues. From germline, CDR1 is ENHRY and CDR2 SYGVKD. Trimming took 6 bases from V and 4 from J; bases not matched to a gene: 3. The chain's CDR3 is CAIRGLASETQYF. CDR3 DNA: TGTGCCATCAGAGGACTAGCGTCAGAGACCCAGTACTTC.

The genes are TRBV2 and TRBJ2-2; D perhaps matches TRBD1 (6 bases). The V end was cut by 4 bases, the J end by 1 base, with 19 bases between. Germline V gene lookup returns CDR1 SNHLY and CDR2 FYNNEI. The CDR3 spans 18 residues. CDR3 sequence reads: CASSARLLRTENTGELFF. The CDR3 region has the DNA TGTGCCAGCAGTGCCCGTCTCCTAAGGACAGAGAACACCGGGGAGCTGTTTTTT. Supplemented by reference TRBV2 and TRBJ2-2, the full variable domain reads EPEVTQTPSHQVTQMGQEVILRCVPISNHLYFYWYRQILGQKVEFLVSFYNNEISEKSEIFDDQFSVERPDGSNFTLKIRSTKLEDSAMYFCASSARLLRTENTGELFFGEGSRLTVL.

This sequence joins TRBV19 and TRBJ2-2; D is perhaps TRBD2 (6 bases). Germline V CDR1 and CDR2: LNHDA, SQIVND (reference sequence). Trimming stripped 4 bases from V and 1 base from J, with 19 bases between. The CDR3 contains 18 residues. In DNA, the CDR3 is TGTGCCAGTAGTACTTACTCACGAGGAGGGAGGAACACCGGGGAGCTGTTTTTT. Amino acids: CASSTYSRGGRNTGELFF. Supplemented by reference TRBV19 and TRBJ2-2, the full variable domain reads DGGITQSPKYLFRKEGQNVTLSCEQNLNHDAMYWYRQDPGQGLRLIYYSQIVNDFQKGDIAEGYSVSREKKESFPLTVTSAQKNPTAFYLCASSTYSRGGRNTGELFFGEGSRLTVL.

The chain employs TRBV6-1 and TRBJ1-2, with D perhaps matching TRBD1 (6 bases). This CDR3 has 14 amino acids. The V and J ends lost 5 bases and 2 bases respectively, with 12 bases between them. The germline V gene encodes CDR1 MNHNS and CDR2 SASEGT. The CDR3 is CASSQTGKNYGYTF. The DNA for the CDR3 is TGTGCCAGCAGTCAAACAGGGAAGAACTATGGCTACACCTTC.

The chain couples TRBV7-2 to TRBJ2-5; 7 nucleotides align to TRBD1. This CDR3 has 15 residues. Germline values: CDR1 SGHTA, CDR2 FQGNSA. The trim removed 2 bases at V and 4 bases at J, leaving 7 bases unmatched. The CDR3 here is CASSLWQGETETQYF. Here the CDR3 DNA reads TGTGCCAGCAGCTTATGGCAGGGGGAGACAGAGACCCAGTACTTC.

J is TRBJ2-1 and V is TRBV7-9; 8 positions match TRBD2. The V segment lost 2 bases and the J segment 4 bases; nucleotides outside the gene matches: 10. The CDR3 runs 17 residues. CDR1 is SEHNR and CDR2 is FQNEAQ in the germline V gene (reference sequence). CDR3 in DNA: TGTGCCAGCAGCTTATTCCTCGGGAGGGACCTTTACAATGAGCAGTTCTTC. Translation gives CASSLFLGRDLYNEQFF. Combining the CDR3 with reference TRBV7-9 and TRBJ2-1 gives the whole variable domain DTGVSQNPRHKITKRGQNVTFRCDPISEHNRLYWYRQTLGQGPEFLTYFQNEAQLEKSRLLSDRFSAERPKGSFSTLEIQRTEQGDSAMYLCASSLFLGRDLYNEQFFGPGTRLTVL.

V gene TRBV5-4 combines with J gene TRBJ1-2; a possible D gene is TRBD1 (6 bases). This CDR3 has 16 amino acids. The germline CDR1 and CDR2 sequences are SGHNT and YYREEE (reference sequence). The germline V and J ends were trimmed by 4 bases and 3 bases, with 19 bases remaining between them. CDR3 sequence: CASSTPAWGPDYGYTF. The CDR3 DNA is TGTGCCAGCAGCACCCCAGCGTGGGGGCCGGACTATGGCTACACCTTC.

J is TRBJ2-3 and V is TRBV13; D is possibly TRBD2 (6 bases). V lost 4 bases and J lost 9, with 26 bases in between. CDR1 and CDR2 from the germline V gene are PRHDT and FYEKMQ (reference sequence). This CDR3 has 17 residues. The CDR3 loop reads CASSSRAGSPDNGTQYF. For the CDR3, the DNA is TGTGCCAGCAGCTCCCGGGCGGGAAGCCCGGACAATGGGACGCAGTATTTT.